These T cell receptor beta chains were read from a single sample in a study of human T cells and chemical hapten exposure. TCRdb itself ran the RACE reads through MiXCR, one entry per CDR3 protein. The sample comprises under 450,000 distinct CDR3 sequences, approximately 5.1% of which are singletons, and under 3% rests with the top ten. The sample in question was whole blood, obtained in connection with sensitization to the hapten diphenylcyclopropenone (DPC). The receptors shown here come from a woman aged 45-65 years with alopecia areata. Some clones in this sample may be carry-over from other donors' samples. The CDR3 runs from the conserved cysteine through the conserved F or W. The order of the fields is V gene, clone size, D gene, J gene, CDR3 protein, CDR3 DNA. D genes are given only for firm matches. Size tells how often a clone was seen (once, few, many) or the class of an expanded clone, and some rows leave it out.

TRBV3-1,NA,NA,TRBJ2-1,CASSQFPPAVPSNEQFF,TGTGCCAGCAGCCAATTCCCACCTGCGGTCCCGTCCAATGAGCAGTTCTTC
TRBV6-5,few,NA,TRBJ2-7,CASSSTSFEQYF,TGTGCCAGCAGTTCGACTAGTTTCGAGCAGTACTTC
TRBV27,many,NA,TRBJ1-1,CASSLLGPTEAFF,TGTGCCAGCAGTTTATTAGGTCCCACTGAAGCTTTCTTT
TRBV4-3,many,TRBD2,TRBJ2-3,CASRQEARLAGGQDTQYF,TGCGCCAGCAGACAAGAAGCCCGACTAGCGGGAGGGCAAGATACGCAGTATTTT
TRBV6-2/TRBV6-3,many,NA,TRBJ1-5,CASSYGGGSNQPQHF,TGTGCCAGCAGTTACGGGGGGGGTAGCAATCAGCCCCAGCATTTT
TRBV27,few,NA,TRBJ1-5,CASSLSMGVLDQPQHF,TGTGCCAGCAGTTTATCGATGGGGGTTTTAGATCAGCCCCAGCATTTT
TRBV12-5,many,NA,TRBJ1-1,CASGLAHGGGGTEAFF,TGTGCTAGTGGTTTGGCCCACGGGGGGGGAGGCACTGAAGCTTTCTTT
TRBV12-3/TRBV12-4,NA,TRBD1,TRBJ2-7,CASSSGQGYDEQYF,TGTGCCAGCAGTTCCGGACAGGGGTACGACGAGCAGTACTTC
TRBV6-5,many,NA,TRBJ2-3,CASRSQGGGTDTQYF,TGTGCCAGCAGAAGCCAGGGGGGAGGCACAGATACGCAGTATTTT
TRBV5-1,many,TRBD1,TRBJ1-2,CASSPEQGHGYTF,TGCGCCAGCAGCCCCGAACAGGGGCACGGCTACACCTTC
TRBV7-9,few,TRBD1,TRBJ1-5,CASSYGDRENQPQHF,TGTGCCAGCAGCTACGGGGACAGAGAAAATCAGCCCCAGCATTTT
TRBV21-1,many,NA,TRBJ2-7,CASSTRTSGRQEQYF,TGTGCCAGCAGCACCCGGACTAGCGGGAGACAAGAGCAGTACTTC
TRBV27,many,TRBD2,TRBJ2-2,CASSPRLAGGELFF,TGTGCCAGCAGTCCCCGACTAGCGGGAGGGGAGCTGTTTTTT
TRBV7-9,few,TRBD1,TRBJ1-4,CASSPGTDHATNEKLFF,TGTGCCAGCAGCCCCGGGACAGACCATGCAACTAATGAAAAACTGTTTTTT
TRBV7-9,NA,TRBD1,TRBJ1-1,CASSLPRQGLGNTEAFF,TGTGCCAGCAGCTTACCCCGACAGGGCTTAGGAAACACTGAAGCTTTCTTT
TRBV20-1,NA,TRBD1,TRBJ1-1,CSARKRQGLNTEAFF,TGCAGTGCTAGAAAGCGACAGGGACTGAACACTGAAGCTTTCTTT
TRBV6-1,many,NA,TRBJ1-1,CASNPRGVGDTEAFF,TGTGCCAGCAACCCCCGCGGGGTGGGGGACACTGAAGCTTTCTTT
TRBV6-1,many,NA,TRBJ1-5,CASSPPREGQPSSGVSNQPQHF,TGTGCCAGCAGCCCCCCTCGAGAAGGACAGCCATCTAGCGGGGTAAGCAATCAGCCCCAGCATTTT
TRBV5-4,many,NA,TRBJ1-5,CASSLVPGQPQHF,TGTGCCAGCAGCTTGGTACCAGGCCAGCCCCAGCATTTT
TRBV28,NA,TRBD1,TRBJ1-5,CASRTGAGGNQPQHF,TGTGCCAGCAGGACAGGGGCGGGGGGCAATCAGCCCCAGCATTTT
TRBV5-1,many,NA,TRBJ2-1,CASSRVGFSYNEQFF,TGCGCCAGCAGTAGGGTTGGTTTCTCCTACAATGAGCAGTTCTTC
TRBV7-6,many,TRBD2,TRBJ2-1,CASSFTGGYNEQFF,TGTGCCAGCAGCTTTACGGGGGGCTACAATGAGCAGTTCTTC
TRBV6-5,few,NA,TRBJ2-5,CASTPPGRKETQYF,TGTGCCAGCACCCCCCCTGGCAGGAAGGAGACCCAGTACTTC
TRBV19,few,NA,TRBJ1-2,CASSTTSAGGYTF,TGTGCCAGTAGTACTACCTCAGCGGGTGGCTACACCTTC
TRBV20-1,many,TRBD1,TRBJ2-7,CSAGEAGTGNEQYF,TGCAGTGCTGGGGAAGCGGGGACAGGGAACGAGCAGTACTTC
TRBV24-1,NA,NA,TRBJ2-7,CATSGKLTSSGEQYF,TGTGCCACCAGTGGGAAACTAACATCATCCGGCGAGCAGTACTTC
TRBV7-2,NA,NA,TRBJ1-1,CASLTPELNTEAFF,TGTGCCAGCCTGACCCCCGAATTGAACACTGAAGCTTTCTTT
TRBV5-6,NA,TRBD2,TRBJ2-7,CASSLGEMRLAGYEQYF,TGTGCCAGCAGCTTGGGTGAGATGAGACTAGCGGGTTACGAGCAGTACTTC
TRBV9,many,TRBD2,TRBJ2-1,CASSDGLADLRNEQFF,TGTGCCAGCAGCGACGGACTAGCGGATTTGCGGAATGAGCAGTTCTTC
TRBV12-3/TRBV12-4,NA,NA,TRBJ2-1,CASIRLLTDNEQFF,TGTGCCAGCATCCGCCTCTTGACGGACAATGAGCAGTTCTTC
TRBV5-6,many,NA,TRBJ2-4,CASSLKNSRLAKNIQYF,TGTGCCAGCAGCTTGAAGAACAGCCGACTAGCCAAAAACATTCAGTACTTC
TRBV4-3,NA,TRBD2,TRBJ2-1,CASSQDALAGVNEQFF,TGCGCCAGCAGCCAAGATGCCCTAGCGGGAGTCAATGAGCAGTTCTTC
TRBV29-1,many,NA,TRBJ2-7,CSVPEGPSEQYF,TGCAGCGTTCCCGAGGGACCGAGCGAGCAGTACTTC
TRBV2,NA,NA,TRBJ1-1,CASKRAPRDYGTEAFF,TGTGCCAGCAAGAGGGCCCCCAGAGATTACGGCACTGAAGCTTTCTTT
TRBV29-1,many,NA,TRBJ2-4,CSVVWVAKNIQYF,TGCAGCGTTGTTTGGGTAGCCAAAAACATTCAGTACTTC
TRBV11-1,few,NA,TRBJ2-2,CASSLMPSVTGNTGELFF,TGTGCCAGCAGCCTCATGCCTTCTGTAACTGGGAACACCGGGGAGCTGTTTTTT
TRBV7-2,NA,NA,TRBJ1-6,CASSLRGEYNSPLHF,TGTGCCAGCAGCTTAAGGGGCGAATATAATTCACCCCTCCACTTT